This T cell receptor beta chain was retrieved from a study of CD8+ T cells in alopecia areata. Overall study context: Oral tofacitinib, 5 to 10 mg twice daily, was given in an open-label trial. Study-wide results and limits: Given one nonresponder, whether baseline CD8+ expansion relates to response remains uncertain.

To note about this clone: Its antigen is as yet unknown.

The CDR3 has 15 residues. The ends lost 7 bases at V and 7 bases at J; junction bases unmatched: 6. The germline CDR1 and CDR2 sequences are MNHNS and SASEGT. Reverse transcription of extracted RNA yielded cDNA, which provided the sequencing template. Libraries were prepared by immunoSEQ multiplex PCR; TCRdb keeps only in-frame clonotypes and omits some of them. The data contain fewer than 250,000 clones, approximately 38% of them singletons. Treatment denoted: oral pan-JAK inhibitor, 5-10 mg twice daily. Sequences were derived from CD4+ T cells sorted from blood, sampled between weeks 30 and 35, from a patient treated with tofacitinib. V and J are TRBV6-1 and TRBJ2-1, with 14 nucleotides matching TRBD2. The receptor was derived from a human donor with alopecia areata. The DNA for the CDR3 is TGTGCCAGCATTCCCGGGACTAGCGGGAGAAATGAGCAGTTCTTC. It codes for CASIPGTSGRNEQFF.